The clone carrying this T cell receptor (beta chain) was seen only a few times. Its specificity is unknown. Only in-frame clones appear in the TCRdb table, and some are missing; sequencing was by immunoSEQ multiplex PCR. The table shows roughly 65,000 clones, with about 91% occurring only once. This specimen belongs to a study of cytomegalovirus exposure and HLA in healthy donors. Study-level information: The use of the same platform for the 90 to 150 validation repertoires and the roughly 730 first-cohort repertoires was reported by a later analysis. Study-wide results and limits: Many donors carried some public TCRs, although rarity characterized most TCR sequences. Among TCR beta chains, those listed as cytomegalovirus-associated numbered about 160.

It was the approximately 110-subject validation cohort, separate from the roughly 700-subject first cohort, to which the donors belonged. CDR1 and CDR2 (germline): MNHNS, SASEGT. There are 14 residues in the CDR3. V shed 7 bases, J shed 7 bases, and the junction held 4 bases outside the gene matches. This TCR derives from a man younger than 35 in good health and CMV-seronegative. V and J are TRBV6-1 and TRBJ2-1, with 13 bases lining up with TRBD2. What was sequenced was PBMCs. CDR3 sequence: CASTWTSGSNEQFF. In DNA, the CDR3 is TGTGCCAGCACCTGGACTAGCGGGAGTAATGAGCAGTTCTTC.